The sequence of this T cell receptor (beta chain) was determined in a study of blood T cell repertoires in COVID-19. CDR1 and CDR2 (germline): SNHLY, FYNNEI. Trimming stripped 4 bases from V and 5 bases from J, with 10 bases between. There are 13 residues in the CDR3. Only in-frame clones appear in the TCRdb table, and some are missing; sequencing was by immunoSEQ multiplex PCR. The sample shows about 80,000 clones, 82% of them seen only once. The sequencing sample was made of peripheral blood. This rearrangement joins TRBV2 to TRBJ2-3; D possibly corresponds to TRBD2 (5 bases). The source of this sequence is a man older than 75 with acute or convalescent COVID-19. The CDR3 coding sequence is TGTGCCAGCAGTGTGCTAGCTATAGATACGCAGTATTTT. It codes for CASSVLAIDTQYF.